The 21 T cell receptor beta chains given below trace back to one sample, sequenced in a study of radiation and T cells in renal cell carcinoma. TCRdb's table, derived via immunoSEQ multiplex PCR, lists solely in-frame clones and lacks some. The sample shows about 130,000 clones, roughly 88% of them seen only once. The time point: baseline pretreatment blood. The treatment is: 15 Gy SBRT to primary tumor, nephrectomy 4 weeks later. The sample consisted of blood, taken from a patient whose treatment included radiotherapy and nephrectomy. The receptors were gathered from a woman aged 50 to 60 with renal cell carcinoma.

This clone was observed once. The chain combines TRBV12-5 with TRBJ2-7; 7 bases agree with TRBD1. The CDR3 spans 15 residues. Germline CDR1 LGHNT, CDR2 FRNRAP. Trimming removed 2 bases from V and 2 bases from J; junction bases left unmatched: 6. For the CDR3, the DNA is TGTGCTAGTGGTTTGATAGGGACAGCCGCCTACGAGCAGTACTTC. It specifies CASGLIGTAAYEQYF.

This chain joins TRBV4-2 and TRBJ1-2, with 7 bases aligning to TRBD1. The V segment lost 0 bases and the J segment 8 bases; nucleotides outside the gene matches: 6. The CDR3 length is 14 residues. The germline gives CDR1 LGHNA, CDR2 YNFKEQ. CDR3 DNA sequence: TGTGCCAGCAGCCAAGACAAAGGGGGCGCGGGCTACACCTTC. It codes for CASSQDKGGAGYTF.

This chain connects TRBV6-6 to TRBJ1-2; 9 bases are shared with TRBD1. Per the germline V gene, CDR1 is MNHNY and CDR2 is SVGAGI (reference sequence). Unmatched junction bases numbered 7, after V lost 5 bases and J lost 0 bases. The CDR3 loop spans 16 amino acids. Here the CDR3 reads CASSISGQGANYGYTF. As DNA, the CDR3 is TGTGCCAGCAGTATATCGGGACAGGGTGCTAACTATGGCTACACCTTC.

In DNA form, the CDR3 reads TGTGCCAGCAGCCAGGACAGGGTTTCACCCCTCCACTTT. Protein: CASSQDRVSPLHF. The rearrangement links TRBV7-2 to TRBJ1-6; the match to TRBD1 covers 8 bases. CDR1 is SGHTA, CDR2 FQGNSA, per germline. V trimming: 5 bases; J trimming: 9 bases; junction bases outside the gene matches: 3. CDR3 size: 13 residues.

The chain has TRBV11-2 and TRBJ2-2, with a weak D call TRBD1 (6 bases). The germline V gene encodes CDR1 SGHAT and CDR2 FQNNGV. V was cut by 1 base and J by 5 bases, with 11 bases left in between. The CDR3 covers 15 residues. CDR3 in DNA: TGTGCCAGCAGCTTAGCCAGGGGTTGGACCGGGGAGCTGTTTTTT. Protein product: CASSLARGWTGELFF.

Notes on this clone: Sequence at one end of the junction differs from germline and may be a read error. The rearrangement uses TRBV7-7 and TRBJ2-7; 15 bases are a match to TRBD2. CDR1 and CDR2 (germline): SSHAT, FNYEAQ (reference sequence). The CDR3 consists of 16 residues. This CDR3 reads CASSLGTSGGPYEQYF. CDR3 nucleotide sequence: TGTGCTAGCAGCTTGGGGACTAGCGGGGGGCCGTACGAGCAGTACTTC. Supplemented by reference TRBV7-7 and TRBJ2-7, the full variable domain reads GAGVSQSPRYKVTKRGQDVTLRCDPISSHATLYWYQQALGQGPEFLTYFNYEAQPDKSGLPSDRFSAERPEGSISTLTIQRTEQRDSAMYRCASSLGTSGGPYEQYFGPGTRLTVT.

V gene TRBV7-9 combines with J gene TRBJ2-7; D might be TRBD2 (6 bases). Germline values: CDR1 SEHNR, CDR2 FQNEAQ (reference sequence). V lost 5 bases, J lost 9 bases, and 17 bases lay in between. This CDR3 has 13 amino acids. The CDR3 DNA follows: TGTGCCAGCAGCAGCTCGGGGGAAGCAGGGCAGTACTTC. Its translation is CASSSSGEAGQYF.

This chain connects TRBV6-5 to TRBJ1-5, with D possibly matching TRBD1 (5 bases). This CDR3 spans 16 amino acids. The germline V gene encodes CDR1 MNHEY and CDR2 SVGAGI. The ends were cut back, 2 bases at V and 0 bases at J, with 11 bases in the middle. CDR3 sequence (DNA): TGTGCCAGCAGTTACCGGGACCCACGTAGCAATCAGCCCCAGCATTTT. It codes for CASSYRDPRSNQPQHF.

The genes are TRBV29-1 and TRBJ2-7; 7 bases align to TRBD1. V was pared by 3 bases and J by 3 bases, with 8 bases of the junction left unmatched. The CDR3 runs 14 residues. Germline CDR1 SQVTM, CDR2 ANQGSEA. In DNA form, the CDR3 reads TGCAGCGTTGAGGTACAGGGGAACGACTACGAGCAGTACTTC. It is translated as CSVEVQGNDYEQYF.

The chain recombines TRBV11-3 with TRBJ1-6; D is uncertain. Deletions cut 2 bases from V and 7 bases from J, with 6 bases between. The CDR3 spans 13 residues. Germline V gene sequence: CDR1 SGHNT, CDR2 YENEEA. The CDR3 DNA is TGTGCCAGCAGCTTACGAGGGAATTCACCCCTCCACTTT. Translated, it gives CASSLRGNSPLHF.

This sequence joins TRBV6-6 and TRBJ2-5, with D maybe TRBD2 (5 bases). CDR1 and CDR2 (germline): MNHNY, SVGAGI (reference sequence). The CDR3 is 15 residues long. V shed 6 bases and J shed 9 bases, with 23 bases lying between them. CDR3 nucleotides: TGTGCCAGCAGCGACGCAGCGGTACCCACGTTCCCCCAGTACTTC. It is translated as CASSDAAVPTFPQYF.

V usage is TRBV2 and J usage is TRBJ2-7; D is unresolved. There are 16 residues in the CDR3. Germline CDR1 SNHLY, CDR2 FYNNEI. Trimming stripped 1 base from V and 2 bases from J, with 15 bases between. The CDR3 nucleotides are TGTGCCAGCAGTGAAGGGGCCGGGTCCATAACCTACGAGCAGTACTTC. Its translation is CASSEGAGSITYEQYF.

J is TRBJ1-1 and V is TRBV6-5; D gene ambiguous. Trimming left V 0 bases short and J 1 base short, with 9 bases between. The CDR3 sequence is 15 residues long. Germline V lookup: CDR1 MNHEY, CDR2 SVGAGI. The CDR3 DNA is TGTGCCAGCAGTTACTCGAGACGGGAGAACACTGAAGCTTTCTTT. The encoded protein is CASSYSRRENTEAFF.

The V gene is TRBV7-3, the J gene TRBJ2-5, with a possible D match to TRBD2 (6 bases). The CDR3 loop spans 13 amino acids. From germline, CDR1 is SGHTA and CDR2 FQGTGA. V was pared by 5 bases and J by 2 bases, with 9 bases between. Here the CDR3 reads CASSRDSQETQYF. The CDR3, as DNA: TGTGCCAGCAGCCGGGACTCACAAGAGACCCAGTACTTC.

This clone has just a few counts. The CDR3 reads CAWSVGLDTEAFF. CDR3 in DNA: TGTGCCTGGAGTGTAGGGTTGGACACTGAAGCTTTCTTT. This chain uses TRBV30 with TRBJ1-1, with D uncertain. CDR1 and CDR2 (germline): GTSNPN, SVGIG (reference sequence). Trimming took off 0 bases at V and 3 bases at J, with 8 bases between the two ends. The CDR3 length is 13 residues.

This clone was seen a few times. This chain links TRBV5-4 with TRBJ2-7; the match to TRBD1 covers 9 bases. Trimming took 4 bases from V and 3 from J; bases not matched to a gene: 2. Germline-derived CDR1 and CDR2 are SGHNT and YYREEE (reference sequence). This CDR3 is 13 amino acids long. The CDR3 DNA is TGTGCCAGCAGCCGGGACAGGGTCTACGAGCAGTACTTC. Translated: CASSRDRVYEQYF.

The chain is built from TRBV2 and TRBJ2-1; 7 nucleotides agree with TRBD1. The CDR3 runs to 13 residues. Germline CDR1 and CDR2: SNHLY and FYNNEI. V lost 4 bases and J lost 3; bases outside the gene matches: 0. The CDR3 region has the DNA TGTGCCAGCAGTGGGGACAGCTACAATGAGCAGTTCTTC. Residues: CASSGDSYNEQFF.

The rearrangement uses TRBV19 and TRBJ2-5, with 7 bases aligning to TRBD1. CDR1 is LNHDA, CDR2 SQIVND, per germline (reference sequence). J lost 5 bases, V lost 7 bases, and 10 bases had no gene match. CDR3 length equals 14 residues. The CDR3 DNA reads TGTGCCAGTACCGAGACAGGGTTCGAGGAGACCCAGTACTTC. Protein: CASTETGFEETQYF.

V usage is TRBV2 and J usage is TRBJ1-4; 9 bases are a match to TRBD1. In germline, CDR1 is SNHLY, CDR2 FYNNEI. The CDR3 loop spans 15 amino acids. J was trimmed by 5 bases and V by 6 bases; bases with no gene match: 7. This CDR3 reads CASSGSGQGNEKLFF. In DNA form, the CDR3 reads TGTGCCAGCAGCGGATCGGGACAGGGAAATGAAAAACTGTTTTTT.

V and J are TRBV5-6 and TRBJ1-2; D is perhaps TRBD1 (6 bases). Germline V gene data show CDR1 as SGHDT and CDR2 as YYEEEE. V was pared by 2 bases and J by 4 bases, with 12 bases between. The CDR3 length is 14 residues. The CDR3 region has the DNA TGTGCCAGCAGCTTCAGAGGGGGGGGCTATGGCTACACCTTC. It encodes CASSFRGGGYGYTF.

V gene TRBV4-1 combines with J gene TRBJ1-4; 8 bases match TRBD1. V was pared by 4 bases and J by 8 bases, with 9 bases of the junction left unmatched. CDR1 and CDR2 (germline): MGHRA, YSYEKL. The CDR3 sequence is 15 residues long. DNA for the CDR3: TGCGCCAGCAGCCGATGGTGGGACAGGCGGGAAAAACTGTTTTTT. Its translation is CASSRWWDRREKLFF.